This T cell receptor (beta chain) is drawn from a study of monozygotic twins with cystic fibrosis. Some clones are missing from TCRdb's copy, which holds only in-frame ones; the method was immunoSEQ multiplex PCR. The table lists just under 20,000 clones, around 90% of them singletons. Germline CDR1 is MNHEY and CDR2 is SMNVEV (reference sequence). The V gene end was trimmed by 5 bases and the J gene end by 0 bases; junction bases not matched to a gene: 18. The CDR3 is 19 amino acids. Sequenced input: blood. The clonotype originates from a girl aged 2-10 years with cystic fibrosis. The J gene is TRBJ1-1, the V gene TRBV27, with 7 bases aligning to TRBD1. CDR3 sequence reads: CASSPGPWTGRLMNTEAFF. DNA of the CDR3: TGTGCCAGCAGTCCTGGGCCCTGGACAGGAAGATTGATGAACACTGAAGCTTTCTTT.